This T cell receptor (beta chain) was captured in a study of T-cell memory formation after mild COVID-19. The CDR3 runs 14 residues. Trimming left V 5 bases short and J 0 bases short, with 11 bases between. Germline V gene data show CDR1 as DFQATT and CDR2 as SNEGSKA (reference sequence). Broader study findings: Prior to infection, memory already included some responding clones, suggesting cross-reactive memory joined. Specificity for SARS-CoV-2 was not confirmed among the second-wave clones peaking on day 37.

On this clonotype: No antigen is known for it.

Libraries for TCRalpha and TCRbeta carried sample barcodes and unique molecular identifiers via 5'RACE. Each CDR3 protein is one row after TCRdb ran MiXCR on the 5' RACE reads. The table lists more than 250,000 distinct CDR3 sequences, 16% of them singletons. Input material: PBMCs or a T cell subset sorted from them (not recorded which). This receptor was taken from a man aged 18 to 30 who had mild COVID-19 (a few samples of this study predate the infection). Cell type and time point are not known. V gene TRBV20-1 combines with J gene TRBJ1-5; D unresolved. This chain's CDR3 is CSAPRGNSNQPQHF. The DNA of the CDR3 is TGCAGTGCTCCCCGGGGAAATAGCAATCAGCCCCAGCATTTT.